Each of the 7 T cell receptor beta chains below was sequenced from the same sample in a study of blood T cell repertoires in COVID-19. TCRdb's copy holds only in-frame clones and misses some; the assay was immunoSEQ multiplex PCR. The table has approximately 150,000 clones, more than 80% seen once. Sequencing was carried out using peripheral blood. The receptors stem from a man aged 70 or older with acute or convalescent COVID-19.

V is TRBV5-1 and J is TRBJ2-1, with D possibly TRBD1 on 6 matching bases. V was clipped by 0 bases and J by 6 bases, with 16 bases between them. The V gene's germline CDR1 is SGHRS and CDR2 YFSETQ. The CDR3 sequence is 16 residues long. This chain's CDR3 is CASSLVAGQTINEQFF. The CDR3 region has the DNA TGCGCCAGCAGCTTGGTGGCAGGACAGACTATCAATGAGCAGTTCTTC.

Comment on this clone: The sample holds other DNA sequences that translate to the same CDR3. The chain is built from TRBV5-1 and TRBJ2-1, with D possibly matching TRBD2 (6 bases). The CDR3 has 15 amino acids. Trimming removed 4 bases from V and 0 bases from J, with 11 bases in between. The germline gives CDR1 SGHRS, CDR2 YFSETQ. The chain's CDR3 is CASSLDGSSYNEQFF. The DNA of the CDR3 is TGCGCCAGCAGCCTTGACGGGAGCTCCTACAATGAGCAGTTCTTC.

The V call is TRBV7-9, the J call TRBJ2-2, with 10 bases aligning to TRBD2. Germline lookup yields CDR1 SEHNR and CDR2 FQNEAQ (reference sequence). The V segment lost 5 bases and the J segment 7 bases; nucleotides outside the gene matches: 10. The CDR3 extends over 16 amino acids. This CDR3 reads CASSLSSGRSYGELFF. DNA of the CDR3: TGTGCCAGCAGCCTGAGTAGCGGGAGGAGTTACGGGGAGCTGTTTTTT. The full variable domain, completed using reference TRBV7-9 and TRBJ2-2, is DTGVSQNPRHKITKRGQNVTFRCDPISEHNRLYWYRQTLGQGPEFLTYFQNEAQLEKSRLLSDRFSAERPKGSFSTLEIQRTEQGDSAMYLCASSLSSGRSYGELFFGEGSRLTVL.

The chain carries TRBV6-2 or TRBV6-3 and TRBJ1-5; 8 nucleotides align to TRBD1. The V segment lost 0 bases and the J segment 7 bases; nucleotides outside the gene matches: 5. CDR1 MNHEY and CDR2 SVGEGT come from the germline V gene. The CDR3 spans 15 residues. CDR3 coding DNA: TGTGCCAGCAGTTACTCGACCAGGGGGCAGCAGCCCCAGCATTTT. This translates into CASSYSTRGQQPQHF.

The CDR3 loop is CASSLQGMETGELFF. DNA for the CDR3: TGCGCCAGCAGCTTGCAGGGGATGGAGACCGGGGAGCTGTTTTTT. V usage is TRBV5-1 and J usage is TRBJ2-2; tentatively, D is TRBD1 (6 bases). From germline, CDR1 is SGHRS and CDR2 YFSETQ. Trimming removed 1 base at V and 5 bases at J, with 12 bases between. The length of the CDR3 is 15 residues.

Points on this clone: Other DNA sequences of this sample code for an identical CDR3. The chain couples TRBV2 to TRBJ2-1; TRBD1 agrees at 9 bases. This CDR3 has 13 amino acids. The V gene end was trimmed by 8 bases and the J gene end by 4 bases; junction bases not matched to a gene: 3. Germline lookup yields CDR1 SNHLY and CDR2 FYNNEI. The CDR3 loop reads CASRDRAYNEQFF. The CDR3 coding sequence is TGTGCCAGCCGGGACAGGGCTTACAATGAGCAGTTCTTC. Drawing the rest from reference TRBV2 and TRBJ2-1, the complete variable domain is EPEVTQTPSHQVTQMGQEVILRCVPISNHLYFYWYRQILGQKVEFLVSFYNNEISEKSEIFDDQFSVERPDGSNFTLKIRSTKLEDSAMYFCASRDRAYNEQFFGPGTRLTVL.

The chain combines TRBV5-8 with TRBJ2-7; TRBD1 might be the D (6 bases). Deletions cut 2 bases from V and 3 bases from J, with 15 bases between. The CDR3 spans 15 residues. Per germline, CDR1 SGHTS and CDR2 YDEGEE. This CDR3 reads CASSFDRDIGYEQYF. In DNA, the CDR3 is TGTGCCAGCAGCTTCGATCGGGACATCGGCTACGAGCAGTACTTC. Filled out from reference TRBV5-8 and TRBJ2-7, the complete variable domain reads EAGVTQSPTHLIKTRGQQATLRCSPISGHTSVYWYQQALGLGLQFLLWYDEGEERNRGNFPPRFSGRQFPNYSSELNVNALELEDSALYLCASSFDRDIGYEQYFGPGTRLTVT.